The 21 T cell receptor beta chains reported below all come from one sample, sequenced in a study of blood T cells in healthy people across ages. PCR was performed a second time for about 6 to 11 cycles using a sample-barcoded 5' primer and a J-beta primer mix. One entry per CDR3 protein results from TCRdb running MiXCR on the 5' RACE reads. Among more than 500,000 distinct CDR3 sequences listed, about 29% were seen once. These data are also associated with another study on T cells of mothers and their children.

Material for sequencing was blood. These receptors were obtained from a boy aged 2 to 10 in good health.

This clonotype turned up a few times. V usage is TRBV20-1 and J usage is TRBJ2-1, with a weak D call TRBD2 (6 bases). CDR3 size: 15 residues. Trimming pared 3 bases from V and 4 bases from J, leaving 16 bases between. The V gene's germline CDR1 is DFQATT and CDR2 SNEGSKA (reference sequence). For the CDR3, the DNA is TGCAGTGCTAGTAACCGGGACTCTTTTTACAATGAGCAGTTCTTC. Protein: CSASNRDSFYNEQFF.

This clonotype was counted a few times. This sequence joins TRBV7-9 and TRBJ1-6; D ambiguous. With 5 bases removed from V and 9 bases from J, the gap between germline ends came to 14 bases. Per germline, CDR1 SEHNR and CDR2 FQNEAQ (reference sequence). The CDR3 extends over 14 amino acids. The CDR3 nucleotides read TGTGCCAGCAGCCCGAGGAACAAGGCTTCACCCCTCCACTTT. This sequence encodes CASSPRNKASPLHF.

Here the CDR3 reads CAIKTSGGNEQFF. For the CDR3, the DNA is TGTGCCATCAAGACTAGCGGGGGAAATGAGCAGTTCTTC. The chain employs TRBV10-3 and TRBJ2-1; 12 nucleotides align to TRBD2. With V trimmed by 7 bases and J by 7 bases, 2 bases remained unmatched. The CDR3 runs to 13 residues. Germline lookup yields CDR1 ENHRY and CDR2 SYGVKD.

This clonotype appeared a few times. The chain links TRBV28 to TRBJ2-7; 7 nucleotides agree with TRBD2. Germline-derived CDR1 and CDR2 are MDHEN and SYDVKM. This CDR3 comprises 14 residues. Trimming at V came to 7 bases and at J to 3 bases, leaving 9 bases not matched to a gene. CDR3 nucleotides: TGTGCCAGCAACTTCGGCGGGGGAAACTACGAGCAGTACTTC. Translating gives CASNFGGGNYEQYF.

J is TRBJ1-2 and V is TRBV29-1; no clear D. This CDR3 region has 12 residues. In germline, CDR1 is SQVTM, CDR2 ANQGSEA. Trimming pared 1 base from V and 3 bases from J, leaving 6 bases between. The CDR3 reads CSVEGSDYGYTF. CDR3 nucleotide sequence: TGCAGCGTTGAAGGATCCGACTATGGCTACACCTTC. Variable domain in full (rest from reference TRBV29-1 and TRBJ1-2): SAVISQKPSRDICQRGTSLTIQCQVDSQVTMMFWYRQQPGQSLTLIATANQGSEATYESGFVIDKFPISRPNLTFSTLTVSNMSPEDSSIYLCSVEGSDYGYTFGSGTRLTVV.

This clonotype was observed a single time. The chain has TRBV5-5 and TRBJ2-7; 9 positions agree with TRBD2. Germline-derived CDR1 and CDR2 are SGHKS and YYEKEE (reference sequence). The CDR3 runs to 14 residues. V dropped 0 bases and J dropped 7; count of bases not matched to a gene: 5. The CDR3 coding sequence is TGTGCCAGCAGCTTGGGACGGACTAGCGCTGAGCAGTACTTC. It specifies CASSLGRTSAEQYF.

In its sample, this clonotype was seen a few times. This sequence joins TRBV7-9 and TRBJ1-4; D gene uncertain. The CDR3 runs to 16 residues. Trimming left V 6 bases short and J 4 bases short, with 18 bases between. The germline CDR1 and CDR2 sequences are SEHNR and FQNEAQ (reference sequence). CDR3 bases: TGTGCCAGCAGTACCCCGACCGTCCTGAATAATGAAAAACTGTTTTTT. Its translation is CASSTPTVLNNEKLFF. Combining the CDR3 with reference TRBV7-9 and TRBJ1-4 gives the whole variable domain DTGVSQNPRHKITKRGQNVTFRCDPISEHNRLYWYRQTLGQGPEFLTYFQNEAQLEKSRLLSDRFSAERPKGSFSTLEIQRTEQGDSAMYLCASSTPTVLNNEKLFFGSGTQLSVL.

A remark on this clonotype: At one end the junction does not follow the germline gene, possibly because of a read error. The chain combines TRBV18 with TRBJ1-3; 8 positions match TRBD1. Per germline, CDR1 KGHSH and CDR2 LQKENI. The CDR3 is 16 residues long. The CDR3, as DNA: TGTGCCAGCTCACCACTCATGGGACAGGAGGGAAACACCGTATATTTT. Encoded protein: CASSPLMGQEGNTVYF.

The chain has TRBV6-6 and TRBJ1-5; 12 bases align to TRBD1. Germline assignment: CDR1 MNHNY and CDR2 SVGAGI (reference sequence). The CDR3 contains 16 residues. Germline trimming cut 6 bases from V and 4 bases from J; bases unmatched to any gene: 7. DNA for the CDR3: TGTGCCAGCAGCCGCGGGACAGGGGGCGGGAATCAGCCCCAGCATTTT. Translation gives CASSRGTGGGNQPQHF.

The V and J genes are TRBV30 and TRBJ2-6; 9 nucleotides line up with TRBD1. Per germline, CDR1 GTSNPN and CDR2 SVGIG (reference sequence). Trimming cost V 7 bases and J 0 bases; bases outside gene matches: 4. The CDR3 consists of 15 residues. CDR3 residues: CASNRGPSGANVLTF. CDR3 nucleotide sequence: TGTGCCTCGAACAGGGGGCCCTCTGGGGCCAACGTCCTGACTTTC.

This clonotype was counted only a few times. CDR3 in amino acids: CASSPGRELFF. In nucleotides, the CDR3 is TGTGCCAGCAGCCCTGGGAGGGAACTGTTTTTT. This chain uses TRBV7-2 with TRBJ1-4; D gene unclear. The germline V and J ends were trimmed by 5 bases and 12 bases, with 10 bases remaining between them. CDR3 length equals 11 residues. Germline V CDR1 and CDR2: SGHTA, FQGNSA.

The V and J genes are TRBV12-3 or TRBV12-4 and TRBJ2-2; D might be TRBD1 (5 bases). This CDR3 is 12 amino acids long. Trimming took 7 bases from V and 4 from J, leaving 7 bases between them. CDR3 DNA: TGTGCCAGCATTCAGGGCACCGGGGAGCTGTTTTTT. Translated, it gives CASIQGTGELFF.

Comment on this clonotype: At one end the junction does not follow the germline gene, possibly because of a read error. The J gene is TRBJ2-5, the V gene TRBV29-1; TRBD2 aligns across 7 bases. CDR3 length equals 12 residues. Per germline, CDR1 SQVTM and CDR2 ANQGSEA. The CDR3 sequence: CSVEGVSGLGFF. The CDR3 region has the DNA TGCAGCGTTGAAGGCGTTTCAGGACTAGGGTTCTTC.

This rearrangement joins TRBV20-1 to TRBJ1-1, with a possible D match to TRBD1 (6 bases). The CDR3 has 13 residues. Germline loops: CDR1 DFQATT, CDR2 SNEGSKA (reference sequence). V lost 5 bases and J lost 5, with 15 bases in between. The CDR3 here is CSAPGQEGTEAFF. DNA for the CDR3: TGCAGTGCTCCGGGACAAGAGGGTACTGAAGCTTTCTTT.

The chain couples TRBV5-5 to TRBJ2-7, with 7 nucleotides matching TRBD1. Germline CDR1 and CDR2: SGHKS and YYEKEE (reference sequence). This CDR3 contains 14 residues. Losses at the gene ends were 2 bases for V and 3 bases for J; bases not matched to a gene: 5. CDR3: CASSFRDSVYEQYF. The CDR3 DNA is TGTGCCAGCAGCTTCCGGGACAGTGTCTACGAGCAGTACTTC.

This clonotype was picked up a small number of times. The chain uses TRBV29-1 and TRBJ2-7; 9 bases are a match to TRBD1. Looked up from germline, CDR1 is SQVTM and CDR2 is ANQGSEA. The junction had 11 bases not matched to a gene; V was cut back by 5 bases and J by 0 bases. The CDR3 has 16 amino acids. CDR3 nucleotide sequence: TGCAGCGTTCGAGACAGGGGGGCCCATAACTCCTACGAGCAGTACTTC. Translated, it gives CSVRDRGAHNSYEQYF.

This clonotype was observed once. V gene TRBV11-3 combines with J gene TRBJ2-1; D is unresolved. The germline V gene has CDR1 SGHNT and CDR2 YENEEA. There are 16 residues in the CDR3. V lost 1 base and J lost 2, with 12 bases in between. The CDR3 nucleotides read TGTGCCAGCAGCTTAGGTGGTAGTGGGGCCTACAATGAGCAGTTCTTC. Protein: CASSLGGSGAYNEQFF.

This clonotype appeared a few times. V gene TRBV7-9 combines with J gene TRBJ2-1; TRBD2 aligns across 7 bases. The junction had 4 bases not matched to a gene; V was cut back by 3 bases and J by 5 bases. The CDR3 loop spans 14 amino acids. Germline V gene sequence: CDR1 SEHNR, CDR2 FQNEAQ (reference sequence). CDR3 in amino acids: CASSFQRGDNEQFF. The CDR3, as DNA: TGTGCCAGCAGCTTCCAGCGGGGCGACAATGAGCAGTTCTTC. The full variable domain, its missing parts supplied by reference TRBV7-9 and TRBJ2-1, is DTGVSQNPRHKITKRGQNVTFRCDPISEHNRLYWYRQTLGQGPEFLTYFQNEAQLEKSRLLSDRFSAERPKGSFSTLEIQRTEQGDSAMYLCASSFQRGDNEQFFGPGTRLTVL.

The chain combines TRBV2 with TRBJ2-7; TRBD2 might be the D (6 bases). The V and J ends lost 7 bases and 2 bases respectively, with 12 bases between them. Per germline, CDR1 SNHLY and CDR2 FYNNEI. This CDR3 has 13 residues. The CDR3 nucleotides read TGTGCCAGCAAACCGGGACTGACCTACGAGCAGTACTTC. As protein: CASKPGLTYEQYF. The full variable domain, with the rest looked up from reference TRBV2 and TRBJ2-7, is EPEVTQTPSHQVTQMGQEVILRCVPISNHLYFYWYRQILGQKVEFLVSFYNNEISEKSEIFDDQFSVERPDGSNFTLKIRSTKLEDSAMYFCASKPGLTYEQYFGPGTRLTVT.

This sequence joins TRBV14 and TRBJ2-1; 8 bases match TRBD2. J gave up 10 bases and V 0 bases, and 11 bases lay outside the gene matches. CDR3 size: 16 residues. CDR1 is SGHDN, CDR2 FVKESK, per germline. CDR3 in amino acids: CASSQDLAGRLREQFF. CDR3 DNA sequence: TGTGCCAGCAGCCAAGATTTAGCGGGGCGTCTCCGGGAGCAGTTCTTC.

Comments on this clonotype: One end of the junction does not line up with germline, which may come from a read error. The chain carries TRBV11-3 and TRBJ2-1; D unresolved. CDR1 is SGHNT and CDR2 is YENEEA in the germline V gene. CDR3 length: 13 amino acids. The CDR3 is CASSLRQGQEQLF. The CDR3 nucleotides are TGTGCCAGCAGCTTACGGCAAGGTCAAGAGCAGCTCTTC.